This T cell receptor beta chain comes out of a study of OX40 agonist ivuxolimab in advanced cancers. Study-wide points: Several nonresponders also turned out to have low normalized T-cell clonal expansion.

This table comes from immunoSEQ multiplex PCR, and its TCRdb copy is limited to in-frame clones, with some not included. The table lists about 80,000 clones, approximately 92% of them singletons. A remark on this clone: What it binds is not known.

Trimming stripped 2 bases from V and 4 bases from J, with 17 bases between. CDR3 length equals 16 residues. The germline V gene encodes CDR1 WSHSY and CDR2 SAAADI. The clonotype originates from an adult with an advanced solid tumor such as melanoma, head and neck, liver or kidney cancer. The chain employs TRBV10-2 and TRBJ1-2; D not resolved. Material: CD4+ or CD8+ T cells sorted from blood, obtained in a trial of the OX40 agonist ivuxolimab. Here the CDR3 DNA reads TGCGCCAGCAGTGAGGTCTGGGCAGCACCCTCCTATGGCTACACCTTC. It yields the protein CASSEVWAAPSYGYTF.